This T cell receptor beta chain was sequenced for a study of shared clonotypes between healthy human individuals. V lost 0 bases and J 4 bases, leaving 14 bases between the germline ends. Germline V gene lookup returns CDR1 SGDLS and CDR2 YYNGEE. The CDR3 has 15 amino acids. Terminally differentiated effector memory CD45RA+ cells were left out of the naive CD8 fraction, which was CD45RO-negative and positively selected for CCR7. Produced via immunoSEQ multiplex PCR; TCRdb's table is partial and in-frame only. The data show about 2 million clones, just under 95% seen once. This TCR came from a man younger than 30 in good health. The chain employs TRBV9 and TRBJ2-7; D uncertain. The sequenced material came from naive CD8+ T cells sorted from blood. The CDR3 DNA sequence: TGTGCCAGCAGCGTAGCGGGCGGAACCCAATACGAGCAGTACTTC. This codes for CASSVAGGTQYEQYF.